The clone carrying this TCR beta chain was counted between two and nine times. Its antigen is unknown. The data derive from a study of early T cells in non-severe SARS-CoV-2 infection. Study as a whole: Alpha and beta chains were unpaired, from unsorted whole-blood bulk RNA. Findings of the study overall: VDJdb-based annotation leaned toward anti-spike CD8 responses and missed private and CD4 specificities.

Individually, cDNA molecules had unique molecular identifiers attached to them. TCRdb re-analysed the 5' RACE reads in MiXCR, keeping a single row per CDR3 protein. The table lists 60,000 to 75,000 distinct CDR3 sequences, over 8% of them singletons. CDR1 is WSHSY, CDR2 SAAADI, per germline. The junction had 2 bases not matched to a gene; V was cut back by 7 bases and J by 5 bases. The CDR3 spans 13 residues. The clonotype comes from an adult who was a healthcare worker with PCR-confirmed SARS-CoV-2 infection or an uninfected control (not recorded which). This chain links TRBV10-2 with TRBJ2-1, with 10 bases matching TRBD2. Sample: whole blood, taken at baseline. In DNA form, the CDR3 reads TGCGCCAGCAAACTAGCGGGGAACAATGAGCAGTTCTTC. Translated: CASKLAGNNEQFF.